The rows below give T cell receptor beta chains drawn from one sample of a study of Ad26.COV2.S vaccination and SARS-CoV-2 variants. Sequenced by immunoSEQ multiplex PCR; TCRdb stores in-frame clones only, minus some. Of some 450,000 clones listed, about 90% are singletons. Sequencing used peripheral blood, obtained in a trial of Ad26.COV2.S vaccine versus placebo. The receptors were sampled from a person between 18 and 65 years old who received the Ad26.COV2.S COVID-19 vaccine or a placebo. The CDR3 runs from the conserved cysteine through the conserved F or W. The D gene is left open where the match is weak. Clone size is shown for a subset of rows, as once, few, many or a class of expanded clone.

j_call	v_call	clone_size	d_call	cdr3_nt	cdr3_aa
TRBJ2-2	TRBV19	-	TRBD2	TGTGCCAGTAGATCTAGCGGGATCGGCACCGGGGAGCTGTTTTTT	CASRSSGIGTGELFF
TRBJ1-2	TRBV5-8	once	-	TGTGCCAGCAGCTTGAGAATTCATGGCTACACCTTC	CASSLRIHGYTF
TRBJ2-5	TRBV4-3	-	-	TGCGCCAGCAGCCAAGAACTAGGGGAGACCCAGTACTTC	CASSQELGETQYF
TRBJ2-5	TRBV28	-	TRBD2	TGTGCCAGCAGTTTTTCTGCGGGAGAACCCAAAGAGACCCAGTACTTC	CASSFSAGEPKETQYF
TRBJ2-7	TRBV28	-	TRBD1	TGTGCCAGCAGTTTTCAGGGGGACGAGCAGTACTTC	CASSFQGDEQYF
TRBJ2-1	TRBV7-6	-	TRBD2	TGTGCCAGCAGCTTGGGCGGAAGCGGGGTGTACAATGAGCAGTTCTTC	CASSLGGSGVYNEQFF
TRBJ2-5	TRBV10-3	-	TRBD1	TGTGCCATCAGCAGGACAGGGGATGAAGAGACCCAGTACTTC	CAISRTGDEETQYF
TRBJ2-7	TRBV5-1	-	TRBD2	TGCGCCAGCAGCTTGGGAGGACTAGCGGTAACCTACGAGCAGTACTTC	CASSLGGLAVTYEQYF
TRBJ2-1	TRBV5-1	-	-	TGCGCCAGCAGCTTGATCGTTTCGTCTATTGAGCAGTTCTTC	CASSLIVSSIEQFF
TRBJ2-1	TRBV2	-	-	TGTGCCAGCAGTGTGCAGGCAAACAATGAGCAGTTCTTC	CASSVQANNEQFF
TRBJ2-5	TRBV20-1	-	-	TGCAGTGCTAGTAGTAGGCGTAGGGAGACCCAGTACTTC	CSASSRRRETQYF
TRBJ2-7	TRBV28	-	TRBD2	TGTGCCAGCAGTCCTGGACAGGGGATGGGACTAGCGGGAATCCGCCACTTC	CASSPGQGMGLAGIRHF
TRBJ2-4	TRBV18	-	TRBD2	TGTGCCAGCTCACCCCCTGGGACTAGCGGGGGAAACATTCAGTACTTC	CASSPPGTSGGNIQYF
TRBJ2-7	TRBV9	few	-	TGTGCCAGCAGCGTAGGCGGGGAAAGCTCCTACGAGCAGTACTTC	CASSVGGESSYEQYF
TRBJ2-6	TRBV5-1	-	-	TGCGCCAGCAGCTTATTAACCTCTGGGGCCAACGTCCTGACTTTC	CASSLLTSGANVLTF